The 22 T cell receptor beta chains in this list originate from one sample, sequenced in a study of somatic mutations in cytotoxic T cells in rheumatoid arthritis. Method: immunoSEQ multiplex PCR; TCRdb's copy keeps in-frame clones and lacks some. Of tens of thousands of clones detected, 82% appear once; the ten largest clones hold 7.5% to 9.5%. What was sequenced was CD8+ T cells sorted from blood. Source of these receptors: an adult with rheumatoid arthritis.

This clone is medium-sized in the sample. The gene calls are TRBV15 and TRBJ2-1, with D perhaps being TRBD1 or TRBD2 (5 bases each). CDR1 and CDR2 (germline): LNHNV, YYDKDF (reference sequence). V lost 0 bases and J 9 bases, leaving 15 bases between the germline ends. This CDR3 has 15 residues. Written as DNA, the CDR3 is TGTGCCACCAGCAGAGATCGCGAGGGGAATGGTGAGCAGTTCTTC. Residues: CATSRDREGNGEQFF.

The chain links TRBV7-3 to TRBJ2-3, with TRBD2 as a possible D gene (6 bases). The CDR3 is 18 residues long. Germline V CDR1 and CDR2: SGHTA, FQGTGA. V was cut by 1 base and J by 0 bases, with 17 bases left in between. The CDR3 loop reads CASSLNPRGGSSTDTQYF. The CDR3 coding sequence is TGTGCCAGCAGCTTAAACCCTCGCGGAGGGTCTAGCACAGATACGCAGTATTTT. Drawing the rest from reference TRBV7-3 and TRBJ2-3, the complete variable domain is GAGVSQTPSNKVTEKGKYVELRCDPISGHTALYWYRQSLGQGPEFLIYFQGTGAADDSGLPNDRFFAVRPEGSVSTLKIQRTERGDSAVYLCASSLNPRGGSSTDTQYFGPGTRLTVL.

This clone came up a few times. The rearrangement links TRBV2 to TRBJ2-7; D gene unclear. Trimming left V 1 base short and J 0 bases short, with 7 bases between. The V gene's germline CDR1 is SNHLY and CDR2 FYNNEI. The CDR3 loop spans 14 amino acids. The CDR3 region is CASSEDGSSYEQYF. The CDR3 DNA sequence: TGTGCCAGCAGTGAAGACGGCAGCTCCTACGAGCAGTACTTC.

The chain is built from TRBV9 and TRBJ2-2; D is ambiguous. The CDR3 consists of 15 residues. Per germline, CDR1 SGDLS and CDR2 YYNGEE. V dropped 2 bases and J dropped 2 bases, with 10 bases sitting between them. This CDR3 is CASSVYGDNTGELFF. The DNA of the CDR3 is TGTGCCAGCAGCGTTTATGGAGACAACACCGGGGAGCTGTTTTTT. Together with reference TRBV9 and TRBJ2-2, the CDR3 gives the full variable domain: DSGVTQTPKHLITATGQRVTLRCSPRSGDLSVYWYQQSLDQGLQFLIQYYNGEERAKGNILERFSAQQFPDLHSELNLSSLELGDSALYFCASSVYGDNTGELFFGEGSRLTVL.

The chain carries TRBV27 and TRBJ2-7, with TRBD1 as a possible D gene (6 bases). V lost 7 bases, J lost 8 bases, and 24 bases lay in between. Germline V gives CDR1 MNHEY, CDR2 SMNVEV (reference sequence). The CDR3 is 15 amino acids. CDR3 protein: CASTLPPGTSYKQYF. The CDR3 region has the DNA TGTGCCAGCACCCTCCCCCCCGGGACATCGTACAAGCAGTACTTC.

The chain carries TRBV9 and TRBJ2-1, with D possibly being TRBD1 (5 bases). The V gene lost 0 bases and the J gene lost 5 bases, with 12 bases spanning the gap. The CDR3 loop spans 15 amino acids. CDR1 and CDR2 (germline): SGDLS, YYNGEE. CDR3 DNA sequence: TGTGCCAGCAGCGTAGGGGGCGGACCGAACAATGAGCAGTTCTTC. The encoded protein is CASSVGGGPNNEQFF.

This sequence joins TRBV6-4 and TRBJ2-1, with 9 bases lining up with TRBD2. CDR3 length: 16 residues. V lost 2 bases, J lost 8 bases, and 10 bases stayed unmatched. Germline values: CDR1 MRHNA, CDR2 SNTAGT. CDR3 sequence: CASSDMAGGAFDEQFF. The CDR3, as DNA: TGTGCCAGCAGTGACATGGCGGGGGGGGCATTCGATGAGCAGTTCTTC.

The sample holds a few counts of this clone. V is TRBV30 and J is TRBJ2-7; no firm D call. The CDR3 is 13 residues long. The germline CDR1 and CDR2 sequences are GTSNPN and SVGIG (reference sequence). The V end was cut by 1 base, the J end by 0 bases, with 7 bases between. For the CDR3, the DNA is TGTGCCTGGAGTGATGGGGACTCCTACGAGCAGTACTTC. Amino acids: CAWSDGDSYEQYF.

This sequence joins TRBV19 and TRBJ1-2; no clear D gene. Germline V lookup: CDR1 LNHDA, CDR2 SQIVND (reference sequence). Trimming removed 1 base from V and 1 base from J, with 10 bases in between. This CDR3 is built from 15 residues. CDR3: CASSIAFGDNYGYTF. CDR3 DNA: TGTGCCAGTAGTATAGCATTCGGGGATAACTATGGCTACACCTTC.

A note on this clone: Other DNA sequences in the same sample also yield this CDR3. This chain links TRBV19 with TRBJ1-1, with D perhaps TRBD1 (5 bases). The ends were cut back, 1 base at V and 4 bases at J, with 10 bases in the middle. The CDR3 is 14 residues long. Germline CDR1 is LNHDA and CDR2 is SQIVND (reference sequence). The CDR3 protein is CASSIGGLGTEAFF. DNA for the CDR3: TGTGCCAGTAGTATAGGGGGCTTGGGCACTGAAGCTTTCTTT.

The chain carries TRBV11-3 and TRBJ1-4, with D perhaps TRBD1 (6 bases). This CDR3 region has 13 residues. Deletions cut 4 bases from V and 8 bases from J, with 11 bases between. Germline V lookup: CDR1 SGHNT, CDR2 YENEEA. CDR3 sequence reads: CASSWRGEEKLFF. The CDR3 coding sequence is TGTGCCAGCAGCTGGAGGGGGGAGGAAAAACTGTTTTTT.

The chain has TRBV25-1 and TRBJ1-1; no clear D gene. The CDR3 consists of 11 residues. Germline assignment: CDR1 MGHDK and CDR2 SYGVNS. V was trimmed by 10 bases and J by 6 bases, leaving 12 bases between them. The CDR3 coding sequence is TGTGCCACCACCCTCGGATCTGAAGCTTTCTTT. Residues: CATTLGSEAFF.

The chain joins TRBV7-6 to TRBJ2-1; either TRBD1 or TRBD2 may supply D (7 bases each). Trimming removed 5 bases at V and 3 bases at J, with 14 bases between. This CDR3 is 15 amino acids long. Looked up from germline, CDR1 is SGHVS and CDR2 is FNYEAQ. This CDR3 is CASSPGGLNYNEQFF. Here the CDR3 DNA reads TGTGCCAGCAGCCCAGGGGGACTAAACTACAATGAGCAGTTCTTC.

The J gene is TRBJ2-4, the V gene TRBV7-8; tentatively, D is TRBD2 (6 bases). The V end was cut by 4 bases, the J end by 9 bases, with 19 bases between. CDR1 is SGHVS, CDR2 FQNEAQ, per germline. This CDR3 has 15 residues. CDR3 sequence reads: CASSWGDRGRTIQYF. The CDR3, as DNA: TGTGCCAGCAGCTGGGGGGACCGTGGCCGAACCATTCAGTACTTC. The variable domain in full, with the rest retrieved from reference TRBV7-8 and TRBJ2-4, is GAGVSQSPRYKVAKRGQDVALRCDPISGHVSLFWYQQALGQGPEFLTYFQNEAQLDKSGLPSDRFFAERPEGSVSTLKIQRTQQEDSAVYLCASSWGDRGRTIQYFGAGTRLSVL.

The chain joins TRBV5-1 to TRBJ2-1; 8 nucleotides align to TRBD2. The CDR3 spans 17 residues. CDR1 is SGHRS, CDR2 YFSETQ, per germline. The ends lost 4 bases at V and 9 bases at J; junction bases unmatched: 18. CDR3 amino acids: CASSPYILFSGITEQFF. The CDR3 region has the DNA TGCGCCAGCAGCCCATATATCCTATTTAGCGGGATAACTGAGCAGTTCTTC.

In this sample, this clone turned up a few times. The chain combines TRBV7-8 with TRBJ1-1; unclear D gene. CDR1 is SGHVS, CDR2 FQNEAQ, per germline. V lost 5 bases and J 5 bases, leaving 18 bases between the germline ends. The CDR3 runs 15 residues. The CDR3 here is CASSRYEVGNTEAFF. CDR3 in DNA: TGTGCCAGCAGCCGATATGAGGTCGGGAATACTGAAGCTTTCTTT.

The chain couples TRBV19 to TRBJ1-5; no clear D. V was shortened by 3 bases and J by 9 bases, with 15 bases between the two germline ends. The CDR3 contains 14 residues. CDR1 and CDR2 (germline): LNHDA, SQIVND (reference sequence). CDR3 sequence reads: CASSIPGEFTPQHF. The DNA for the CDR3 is TGTGCCAGTAGTATTCCCGGGGAGTTTACGCCCCAGCATTTT. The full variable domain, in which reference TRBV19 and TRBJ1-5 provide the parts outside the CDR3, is DGGITQSPKYLFRKEGQNVTLSCEQNLNHDAMYWYRQDPGQGLRLIYYSQIVNDFQKGDIAEGYSVSREKKESFPLTVTSAQKNPTAFYLCASSIPGEFTPQHFGDGTRLSIL.

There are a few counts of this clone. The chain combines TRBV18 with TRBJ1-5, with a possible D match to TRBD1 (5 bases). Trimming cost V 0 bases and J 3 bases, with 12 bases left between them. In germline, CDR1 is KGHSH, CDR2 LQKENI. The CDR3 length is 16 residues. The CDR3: CASSPPGALLNQPQHF. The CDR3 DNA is TGTGCCAGCTCACCACCAGGGGCCCTTCTCAATCAGCCCCAGCATTTT.

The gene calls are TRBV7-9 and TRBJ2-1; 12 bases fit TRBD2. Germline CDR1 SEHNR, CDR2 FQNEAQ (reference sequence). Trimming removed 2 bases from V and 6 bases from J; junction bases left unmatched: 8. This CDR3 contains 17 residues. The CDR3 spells CASSLLAGGPMGNEQFF. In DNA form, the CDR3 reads TGTGCCAGCAGCTTACTAGCGGGAGGGCCTATGGGCAATGAGCAGTTCTTC.

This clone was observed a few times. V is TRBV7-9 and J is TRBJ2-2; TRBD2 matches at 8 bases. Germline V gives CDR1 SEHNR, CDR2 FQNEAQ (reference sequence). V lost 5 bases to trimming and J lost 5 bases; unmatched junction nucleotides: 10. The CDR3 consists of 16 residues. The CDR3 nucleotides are TGTGCCAGCAGCCCAGGCGGGGGGAAAGGAACCGGGGAGCTGTTTTTT. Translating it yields CASSPGGGKGTGELFF.

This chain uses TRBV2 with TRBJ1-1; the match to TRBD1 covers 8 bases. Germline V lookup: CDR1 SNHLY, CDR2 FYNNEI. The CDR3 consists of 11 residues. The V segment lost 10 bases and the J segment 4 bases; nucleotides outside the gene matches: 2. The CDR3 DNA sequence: TGTGCCAACGGGACAGGCACTGAAGCTTTCTTT. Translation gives CANGTGTEAFF. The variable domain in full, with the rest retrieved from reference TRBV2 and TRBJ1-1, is EPEVTQTPSHQVTQMGQEVILRCVPISNHLYFYWYRQILGQKVEFLVSFYNNEISEKSEIFDDQFSVERPDGSNFTLKIRSTKLEDSAMYFCANGTGTEAFFGQGTRLTVV.

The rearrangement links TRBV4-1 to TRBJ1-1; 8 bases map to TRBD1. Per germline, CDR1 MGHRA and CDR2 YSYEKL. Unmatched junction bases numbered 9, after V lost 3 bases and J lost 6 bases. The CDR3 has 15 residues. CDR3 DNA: TGCGCCAGCAGCCAGCGAGCAGGGGGCGGGGCTGAAGCTTTCTTT. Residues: CASSQRAGGGAEAFF.